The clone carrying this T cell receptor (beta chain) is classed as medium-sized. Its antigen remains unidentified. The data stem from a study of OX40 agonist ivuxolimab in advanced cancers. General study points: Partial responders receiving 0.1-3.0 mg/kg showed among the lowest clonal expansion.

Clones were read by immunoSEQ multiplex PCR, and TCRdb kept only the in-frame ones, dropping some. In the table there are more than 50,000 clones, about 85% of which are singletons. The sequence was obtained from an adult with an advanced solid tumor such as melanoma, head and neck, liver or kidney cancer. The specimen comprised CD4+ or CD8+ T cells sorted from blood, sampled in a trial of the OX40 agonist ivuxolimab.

The CDR3 DNA reads TGTGCCAGCAGGTCTGCAGGGTTCTCTAATGGCTACACCTTC. It codes for CASRSAGFSNGYTF. The J gene is TRBJ1-2, the V gene TRBV5-5; tentative D call: TRBD1 (5 bases). Germline CDR1 reads SGHKS; CDR2 reads YYEKEE (reference sequence). The CDR3 covers 14 residues. The ends were cut back, 5 bases at V and 6 bases at J, with 17 bases in the middle.